Listed below are T cell receptor beta chains from one sample, sequenced in a study of blood T cell repertoires in COVID-19. Profiled with immunoSEQ multiplex PCR; TCRdb holds only in-frame clones, not every one. The sample holds about 150,000 clones, 90% seen once. The sample comprised peripheral blood. The receptors were gathered from a middle-aged man with acute or convalescent COVID-19. The CDR3 runs from the conserved cysteine through the conserved F or W. The order of the fields is CDR3 DNA, CDR3 protein, clone size, V gene, D gene, J gene. The D gene is left open where the match is weak. Where a row states a size, it is once, few, many or the class of an expanded clone; other rows omit it.

cdr3_nt: TGCGCCAGCGCTGCGGGAGGGCCGTACAATGAGCAGTTCTTC
cdr3_aa: CASAAGGPYNEQFF
clone_size: once
v_call: TRBV5-1
d_call: TRBD2
j_call: TRBJ2-1

cdr3_nt: TGCGCCAGCAGCTTGGCCTCCAGGGAAAAACTGTTTTTT
cdr3_aa: CASSLASREKLFF
clone_size: -
v_call: TRBV5-1
d_call: -
j_call: TRBJ1-4

cdr3_nt: TGTGCCAGCAGCTTATGGGCAAATCAGCCCCAGCATTTT
cdr3_aa: CASSLWANQPQHF
clone_size: -
v_call: TRBV7-2
d_call: -
j_call: TRBJ1-5

cdr3_nt: TGTGCCAGCAGTTTCATAGGACAGGGCCGGGGCACCGGGGAGCTGTTTTTT
cdr3_aa: CASSFIGQGRGTGELFF
clone_size: -
v_call: TRBV27
d_call: TRBD1
j_call: TRBJ2-2

cdr3_nt: TGTGCCAGCAGCCCTCTGGAGGGACAGGGGCGAAATCAGCCCCAGCATTTT
cdr3_aa: CASSPLEGQGRNQPQHF
clone_size: -
v_call: TRBV27
d_call: TRBD1
j_call: TRBJ1-5

cdr3_nt: TGTGCCAGCAGCTCTACAGGGCAGGCGGAGACCCAGTACTTC
cdr3_aa: CASSSTGQAETQYF
clone_size: -
v_call: TRBV13
d_call: -
j_call: TRBJ2-5

cdr3_nt: TGTGCCAGCAGCCGACAGGGGAGAGATGAAAAACTGTTTTTT
cdr3_aa: CASSRQGRDEKLFF
clone_size: -
v_call: TRBV6-5
d_call: TRBD1
j_call: TRBJ1-4

cdr3_nt: TGTGCCAGCAGCTACCCTGCGGGGGTTGGGGCTAATGAAAAACTGTTTTTT
cdr3_aa: CASSYPAGVGANEKLFF
clone_size: -
v_call: TRBV7-9
d_call: -
j_call: TRBJ1-4

cdr3_nt: TGTGCCAGCAGGGGACAGGGGGGAAATCAGCCCCAGCATTTT
cdr3_aa: CASRGQGGNQPQHF
clone_size: -
v_call: TRBV6-6
d_call: TRBD1
j_call: TRBJ1-5

cdr3_nt: TGTGCCAGCAGCTTAGGGGCTGGATATCAAGAGACCCAGTACTTC
cdr3_aa: CASSLGAGYQETQYF
clone_size: -
v_call: TRBV7-6
d_call: -
j_call: TRBJ2-5

cdr3_nt: TGTGCCAGCAGCCCCCGGACTAGCGGGACTGAGACCCAGTACTTC
cdr3_aa: CASSPRTSGTETQYF
clone_size: -
v_call: TRBV9
d_call: TRBD2
j_call: TRBJ2-5

cdr3_nt: TGTGCCAGCAGCTTAACGGGGACTTACAATGAGCAGTTCTTC
cdr3_aa: CASSLTGTYNEQFF
clone_size: -
v_call: TRBV7-3
d_call: -
j_call: TRBJ2-1

cdr3_nt: TGTGCCAGCAGCTTAGTTCTGCGGGGGAGCACAGGCTTAAAAGATACGCAGTATTTT
cdr3_aa: CASSLVLRGSTGLKDTQYF
clone_size: -
v_call: TRBV7-9
d_call: TRBD2
j_call: TRBJ2-3

cdr3_nt: TGTGCCAGCAGCTCGGCGGCCAGAGAAGCTTTCTTT
cdr3_aa: CASSSAAREAFF
clone_size: -
v_call: TRBV5-4
d_call: -
j_call: TRBJ1-1

cdr3_nt: TGTGCTAGAATACAGGGCGAGGAGACCCAGTACTTC
cdr3_aa: CARIQGEETQYF
clone_size: -
v_call: TRBV12-5
d_call: -
j_call: TRBJ2-5

cdr3_nt: TGTGCCACCAGCAGAGATATGCCCACTAGCGGGAGAAGGGAGACCCAGTACTTC
cdr3_aa: CATSRDMPTSGRRETQYF
clone_size: -
v_call: TRBV15
d_call: TRBD2
j_call: TRBJ2-5

cdr3_nt: TGCGCCAGCAGCTTGCGAGCGGGGTTCACCATATATTTT
cdr3_aa: CASSLRAGFTIYF
clone_size: -
v_call: TRBV5-1
d_call: -
j_call: TRBJ1-3

cdr3_nt: TGTGCCAGCAGCTTATTAGTAGACTCTGGGGCCAACGTCCTGACTTTC
cdr3_aa: CASSLLVDSGANVLTF
clone_size: -
v_call: TRBV7-9
d_call: -
j_call: TRBJ2-6

cdr3_nt: TGTGCCAGCAGTGTGGTAACAGGGGGCGCCTTAGGCACTGAAGCTTTCTTT
cdr3_aa: CASSVVTGGALGTEAFF
clone_size: -
v_call: TRBV27
d_call: TRBD1
j_call: TRBJ1-1

cdr3_nt: TGTGCCAGCGGCGTACAGGGGGCGCCCGGGGAGCTGTTTTTT
cdr3_aa: CASGVQGAPGELFF
clone_size: -
v_call: TRBV6-1
d_call: TRBD1
j_call: TRBJ2-2

cdr3_nt: TGTGCCAGCAGCTTCGGAGTTTCCTCCTACGAGCAGTACTTC
cdr3_aa: CASSFGVSSYEQYF
clone_size: once
v_call: TRBV5-6
d_call: -
j_call: TRBJ2-7

cdr3_nt: TGTGCCAGGCAGAGAGGAGATAACCAAGAGACCCAGTACTTC
cdr3_aa: CARQRGDNQETQYF
clone_size: -
v_call: TRBV2
d_call: -
j_call: TRBJ2-5

cdr3_nt: TGTGCCAGCAGTTTAGCAGGGGGCGTTGAAAAACTGTTTTTT
cdr3_aa: CASSLAGGVEKLFF
clone_size: -
v_call: TRBV28
d_call: TRBD1
j_call: TRBJ1-4

cdr3_nt: TGTGCCAGCAGCTTGGGGGACAGGGCTAATGAAAAACTGTTTTTT
cdr3_aa: CASSLGDRANEKLFF
clone_size: once
v_call: TRBV5-8
d_call: TRBD1
j_call: TRBJ1-4

cdr3_nt: TGCGCCAGCAGCTTGGGGGACAGCGGGCGGGACATTCAGTACTTC
cdr3_aa: CASSLGDSGRDIQYF
clone_size: -
v_call: TRBV5-1
d_call: -
j_call: TRBJ2-4

cdr3_nt: TGTGCCAGTAGACTCGCGTTCGCGGGAGATCGAAATGAGCAGTTCTTC
cdr3_aa: CASRLAFAGDRNEQFF
clone_size: -
v_call: TRBV19
d_call: TRBD2
j_call: TRBJ2-1

cdr3_nt: TGTGCCAGCAGTACTCCTCCGGGTACTGAAGCTTTCTTT
cdr3_aa: CASSTPPGTEAFF
clone_size: -
v_call: TRBV12-3/TRBV12-4
d_call: -
j_call: TRBJ1-1

cdr3_nt: TGTGCCAGCAGCTTAGGGCTAGCGGGGGGGCCAGATACGCAGTATTTT
cdr3_aa: CASSLGLAGGPDTQYF
clone_size: -
v_call: TRBV7-2
d_call: TRBD2
j_call: TRBJ2-3

cdr3_nt: TGTGCCAGCAGCAAACTTCGAACAGGAAAGTCTAGCACAGATACGCAGTATTTT
cdr3_aa: CASSKLRTGKSSTDTQYF
clone_size: once
v_call: TRBV21-1
d_call: -
j_call: TRBJ2-3

cdr3_nt: TGCAGTGTCGCAGGGCTAGAGACCCAGTACTTC
cdr3_aa: CSVAGLETQYF
clone_size: -
v_call: TRBV20-1
d_call: -
j_call: TRBJ2-5

cdr3_nt: TGTGCCAGCAGTTTCGGGGTAAACTCCTACGAGCAGTACTTC
cdr3_aa: CASSFGVNSYEQYF
clone_size: once
v_call: TRBV28
d_call: -
j_call: TRBJ2-7

cdr3_nt: TGCGCCAGCAGCTTGGGCGGGACAGGGGGCTGGAATGAGCAGTTCTTC
cdr3_aa: CASSLGGTGGWNEQFF
clone_size: -
v_call: TRBV5-1
d_call: TRBD1
j_call: TRBJ2-1

cdr3_nt: TGTGCCAGTAGCGTCAAGGGGTGGGCTGAAGCTTTCTTT
cdr3_aa: CASSVKGWAEAFF
clone_size: once
v_call: TRBV19
d_call: -
j_call: TRBJ1-1

cdr3_nt: TGTGCCAGCAGCGGACTCTCCTACAATGAGCAGTTCTTC
cdr3_aa: CASSGLSYNEQFF
clone_size: -
v_call: TRBV2
d_call: -
j_call: TRBJ2-1

cdr3_nt: TGCGCCAGCAGCCTACGGACTAGCGGGAGGGCGACCCACTACAATGAGCAGTTCTTC
cdr3_aa: CASSLRTSGRATHYNEQFF
clone_size: -
v_call: TRBV5-1
d_call: TRBD2
j_call: TRBJ2-1

cdr3_nt: TGTGCCGTCCAGGGGTCCTATGGCTACACCTTC
cdr3_aa: CAVQGSYGYTF
clone_size: -
v_call: TRBV10-3
d_call: -
j_call: TRBJ1-2

cdr3_nt: TGTGCCAGCAGCTCACAGTTGGTGGTCGGATTCACTGAAGCTTTCTTT
cdr3_aa: CASSSQLVVGFTEAFF
clone_size: -
v_call: TRBV7-2
d_call: -
j_call: TRBJ1-1

cdr3_nt: TGTGCCACCAGCAGAGAAGGGGTCAGCATAAACATTCAGTACTTC
cdr3_aa: CATSREGVSINIQYF
clone_size: -
v_call: TRBV15
d_call: -
j_call: TRBJ2-4

cdr3_nt: TGTGCCAGCTCAAGCAACCATGTTGAAAAACTGTTTTTT
cdr3_aa: CASSSNHVEKLFF
clone_size: -
v_call: TRBV18
d_call: -
j_call: TRBJ1-4

cdr3_nt: TGTGCCAGCAGCCGGGACTTTGGTGGCTACACCTTC
cdr3_aa: CASSRDFGGYTF
clone_size: -
v_call: TRBV7-9
d_call: -
j_call: TRBJ1-2

cdr3_nt: TGTGCCAGCAGTTCGGGACAACCGAGGGCCTATGGCTACACCTTC
cdr3_aa: CASSSGQPRAYGYTF
clone_size: -
v_call: TRBV28
d_call: -
j_call: TRBJ1-2

cdr3_nt: TGCAGTGCTGACAGGGCGAATGAGCAGTTCTTC
cdr3_aa: CSADRANEQFF
clone_size: -
v_call: TRBV20-1
d_call: TRBD1
j_call: TRBJ2-1

cdr3_nt: TGTGCCAGCAGCTTAGGGGCGATGGGCTACACCTTC
cdr3_aa: CASSLGAMGYTF
clone_size: -
v_call: TRBV7-9
d_call: -
j_call: TRBJ1-2

cdr3_nt: TGCGCCAGCAGCGCGAACTGGGGGGGGGAGACCCAGTACTTC
cdr3_aa: CASSANWGGETQYF
clone_size: -
v_call: TRBV5-1
d_call: TRBD2
j_call: TRBJ2-5

cdr3_nt: TGTGCCAGCACCTCGCCCACGGGACAGGGTAACTATGGCTACACCTTC
cdr3_aa: CASTSPTGQGNYGYTF
clone_size: -
v_call: TRBV9
d_call: TRBD1
j_call: TRBJ1-2

cdr3_nt: TGTGCCAGCAGCTCGCGCCGACCCGGGACTGTGGATCTACGGGAGCAGTTCTTC
cdr3_aa: CASSSRRPGTVDLREQFF
clone_size: -
v_call: TRBV7-8
d_call: -
j_call: TRBJ2-1

cdr3_nt: TGTGCCAGCAGCTTGGACAGGGGAGCGTATGGCTACACCTTC
cdr3_aa: CASSLDRGAYGYTF
clone_size: few
v_call: TRBV7-9
d_call: TRBD1
j_call: TRBJ1-2

cdr3_nt: TGCGCCAGCAGATTACAGGGTGGAAACACCATATATTTT
cdr3_aa: CASRLQGGNTIYF
clone_size: -
v_call: TRBV5-1
d_call: -
j_call: TRBJ1-3

cdr3_nt: TGTGCCAGCAGTTACCACAATGCGAACACTGAAGCTTTCTTT
cdr3_aa: CASSYHNANTEAFF
clone_size: -
v_call: TRBV6-5
d_call: -
j_call: TRBJ1-1

cdr3_nt: TGCGCCAGCAGCTTGTTTGGGTCAGGGGGGCGGTCCTACAATGAGCAGTTCTTC
cdr3_aa: CASSLFGSGGRSYNEQFF
clone_size: -
v_call: TRBV5-1
d_call: -
j_call: TRBJ2-1

cdr3_nt: TGTGCCAGCAACCAGATACCGGGACAGGGGGTTGGCTACACCTTC
cdr3_aa: CASNQIPGQGVGYTF
clone_size: -
v_call: TRBV7-9
d_call: TRBD1
j_call: TRBJ1-2

cdr3_nt: TGTGCCAGCAGCTTAGGCAGGGAAACGGGCTACACCTTC
cdr3_aa: CASSLGRETGYTF
clone_size: -
v_call: TRBV11-1
d_call: -
j_call: TRBJ1-2

cdr3_nt: TGTGCCACCAGTGATTTAGGCGGGGGCCCCCAAGAGACCCAGTACTTC
cdr3_aa: CATSDLGGGPQETQYF
clone_size: -
v_call: TRBV24-1
d_call: -
j_call: TRBJ2-5

cdr3_nt: TGTGCCAGCAGCTTAGCCGCAGGGCAAGGGGATACGCAGTATTTT
cdr3_aa: CASSLAAGQGDTQYF
clone_size: -
v_call: TRBV7-3
d_call: -
j_call: TRBJ2-3

cdr3_nt: TGCGCCAGCAGCGGGGGGGGACTAGCGGGAGGAGGAACCTACAATGAGCAGTTCTTC
cdr3_aa: CASSGGGLAGGGTYNEQFF
clone_size: once
v_call: TRBV5-1
d_call: TRBD2
j_call: TRBJ2-1

cdr3_nt: TGTGCCAGCAGTTTACCCCAGGGAGCGGGAGGTAGCAATGAGCAGTTCTTC
cdr3_aa: CASSLPQGAGGSNEQFF
clone_size: once
v_call: TRBV28
d_call: TRBD2
j_call: TRBJ2-1

cdr3_nt: TGTGCCAGCACCGCGCTCAGGACAAAAGAGACCCAGTACTTC
cdr3_aa: CASTALRTKETQYF
clone_size: -
v_call: TRBV7-9
d_call: -
j_call: TRBJ2-5

cdr3_nt: TGTGCCAGCAGTTTAGTGACAGGAGTCCTCTACAATGAGCAGTTCTTC
cdr3_aa: CASSLVTGVLYNEQFF
clone_size: -
v_call: TRBV28
d_call: -
j_call: TRBJ2-1

cdr3_nt: TGTGCCAGTACCGAAGGAGGAGAAGAGACCCAGTACTTC
cdr3_aa: CASTEGGEETQYF
clone_size: -
v_call: TRBV19
d_call: -
j_call: TRBJ2-5

cdr3_nt: TGTGCCAGCAGCCGGTACGGGACAGGGGAAAGCACAGATACGCAGTATTTT
cdr3_aa: CASSRYGTGESTDTQYF
clone_size: -
v_call: TRBV4-2
d_call: TRBD1
j_call: TRBJ2-3